This passage covers 18 T cell receptor beta chains from one sample sequenced in a study of T cells in Graves' hyperthyroidism and ophthalmopathy. Amplified TCR beta CDR3 regions came from RNA transcripts. The TCR CDR3 was amplified in a first-round RT-PCR using the HTBI primer set. TCRdb called the multiplex PCR reads again in MiXCR, with one record for every CDR3 protein. The table lists approximately 200,000 distinct CDR3 sequences, approximately 20% of them singletons. Sequencing was done on a sample of blood. Receptors were obtained from a middle-aged man with Graves' hyperthyroidism.

Many counts were recorded for this clonotype. This chain uses TRBV18 with TRBJ2-3; a possible D gene is TRBD2 (6 bases). Germline CDR1 reads KGHSH; CDR2 reads LQKENI. V dropped 0 bases and J dropped 5 bases, with 9 bases sitting between them. The CDR3 runs to 14 residues. This chain's CDR3 is CASSPPTGVDTQYF. The CDR3, as DNA: TGTGCCAGCTCACCACCGACGGGGGTAGATACGCAGTATTTT.

This clonotype was observed many times. The chain combines TRBV18 with TRBJ2-3; D is unclear. Per the germline V gene, CDR1 is KGHSH and CDR2 is LQKENI. Trimming stripped 1 base from V and 4 bases from J, with 3 bases between. The CDR3 length is 12 residues. Here the CDR3 reads CASSPLSDTQYF. The CDR3 bases are TGTGCCAGCTCACCACTCTCAGATACGCAGTATTTT.

This clonotype was counted many times. The chain links TRBV28 to TRBJ1-2, with 9 bases matching TRBD1. This CDR3 is 15 amino acids long. J gave up 6 bases and V 1 base, and 6 bases lay outside the gene matches. CDR1 and CDR2 from the germline V gene are MDHEN and SYDVKM. The CDR3: CASSLSGTGFDGYTF. DNA of the CDR3: TGTGCCAGCAGTTTATCTGGGACAGGGTTCGATGGCTACACCTTC.

This clonotype was counted many times. V gene TRBV7-2 combines with J gene TRBJ1-2, with TRBD1 matching 7 bases. CDR3 size: 14 residues. The V gene's germline CDR1 is SGHTA and CDR2 FQGNSA. Germline trimming cut 0 bases from V and 12 bases from J; bases unmatched to any gene: 10. CDR3 protein: CASSLAVQGDRHTF. The CDR3 nucleotides read TGTGCCAGCAGCTTAGCTGTCCAGGGGGACCGGCACACCTTC. Full variable domain (rest looked up from reference TRBV7-2 and TRBJ1-2): GAGVSQSPSNKVTEKGKDVELRCDPISGHTALYWYRQSLGQGLEFLIYFQGNSAPDKSGLPSDRFSAERTGGSVSTLTIQRTQQEDSAVYLCASSLAVQGDRHTFGSGTRLTVV.

This clonotype was recorded many times. The chain carries TRBV15 and TRBJ1-4; D is possibly TRBD1 (5 bases). The CDR3 has 16 residues. CDR1 is LNHNV and CDR2 is YYDKDF in the germline V gene (reference sequence). With 0 bases removed from V and 0 bases from J, the gap between germline ends came to 8 bases. The CDR3, as DNA: TGTGCCACCAGCAGAGATCTGGGGGCAACTAATGAAAAACTGTTTTTT. Translated: CATSRDLGATNEKLFF.

This clonotype was observed a handful of times. The chain links TRBV15 to TRBJ2-2; perhaps TRBD1 as D (5 bases). The CDR3 is 15 amino acids. Between the trimmed V and J ends, which lost 2 bases and 1 base, there was a span of 8 bases. Per germline, CDR1 LNHNV and CDR2 YYDKDF (reference sequence). The CDR3: CATSRYTGNTGELFF. In nucleotides, the CDR3 is TGTGCCACCAGCAGATATACAGGGAACACCGGGGAGCTGTTTTTT.

This clonotype has at least ten counts. The chain couples TRBV20-1 to TRBJ1-1; 8 nucleotides align to TRBD1. Germline lookup yields CDR1 DFQATT and CDR2 SNEGSKA (reference sequence). This CDR3 is 12 amino acids long. V was pared by 8 bases and J by 4 bases, with 6 bases of the junction left unmatched. The CDR3 is CSTTQGGTEAFF. DNA for the CDR3: TGCAGTACGACACAGGGGGGCACTGAAGCTTTCTTT.

This sequence joins TRBV20-1 and TRBJ2-7; 14 bases are shared with TRBD2. After removal of 0 bases from V and 5 bases from J, the junction contained 9 bases not matched to a gene. The germline V gene encodes CDR1 DFQATT and CDR2 SNEGSKA (reference sequence). CDR3 length equals 17 residues. The CDR3 DNA sequence: TGCAGTGCTAGAGATGGATCCAGACTAGCGGGAGGGGACGAGCAGTACTTC. Translation: CSARDGSRLAGGDEQYF.

To note about this clonotype: A much bigger clone sits one base away, suggesting this may be a read error. Here the CDR3 DNA reads TGTGCCGGCAGCTTGGGAGCCTATGGCTACACCTTC. This encodes CAGSLGAYGYTF. V usage is TRBV7-9 and J usage is TRBJ1-2; D uncertain. Germline CDR1 and CDR2: SEHNR and FQNEAQ (reference sequence). This CDR3 spans 12 amino acids.

This clonotype has a single count. J is TRBJ2-1 and V is TRBV10-3; D may be TRBD2 (6 bases). V was pared by 7 bases and J by 0 bases, with 13 bases between. CDR3 length: 15 residues. Germline CDR1 ENHRY, CDR2 SYGVKD. CDR3: CAITSGSSSYNEQFF. CDR3 nucleotide sequence: TGTGCCATCACGAGCGGGTCGAGCTCCTACAATGAGCAGTTCTTC.

This clonotype was detected ten times or more. The gene calls are TRBV10-3 and TRBJ1-2; no clear D gene. The CDR3 consists of 14 residues. The ends were cut back, 8 bases at V and 7 bases at J, with 20 bases in the middle. Germline V gene lookup returns CDR1 ENHRY and CDR2 SYGVKD. CDR3 coding DNA: TGTGCCATCTCACCCTGGCGGGGAGAGTCTGGCTACACCTTC. Translating gives CAISPWRGESGYTF.

The table lists this clonotype with many counts. The chain uses TRBV5-6 and TRBJ2-5, with D uncertain. The length of the CDR3 is 13 residues. Trimming pared 2 bases from V and 2 bases from J, leaving 7 bases between. The germline V gene has CDR1 SGHDT and CDR2 YYEEEE. The chain's CDR3 is CASSLLGQETQYF. The CDR3 DNA reads as TGTGCCAGCAGCTTATTGGGGCAAGAGACCCAGTACTTC.

This clonotype appeared many times. The chain carries TRBV6-2 or TRBV6-3 and TRBJ2-7; D is uncertain. Germline V lookup: CDR1 MNHEY, CDR2 SVGEGT. The CDR3 runs to 12 residues. V shed 2 bases and J shed 4 bases, with 6 bases lying between them. In DNA form, the CDR3 reads TGTGCCAGCAGTTACACCTCTTACGAGCAGTACTTC. Residues: CASSYTSYEQYF.

This clonotype showed up just a few times. The chain has TRBV5-8 and TRBJ2-1; D remains ambiguous. Germline assignment: CDR1 SGHTS and CDR2 YDEGEE. The CDR3 consists of 12 residues. The ends were cut back, 1 base at V and 6 bases at J, with 5 bases in the middle. The CDR3 region is CASSLWVNEQFF. Written as DNA, the CDR3 is TGTGCCAGCAGCTTGTGGGTCAATGAGCAGTTCTTC. Using reference TRBV5-8 and TRBJ2-1 for the parts outside the CDR3, the full variable domain is EAGVTQSPTHLIKTRGQQATLRCSPISGHTSVYWYQQALGLGLQFLLWYDEGEERNRGNFPPRFSGRQFPNYSSELNVNALELEDSALYLCASSLWVNEQFFGPGTRLTVL.

V usage is TRBV5-1 and J usage is TRBJ2-3; 14 bases align to TRBD2. The junction had 6 bases not matched to a gene; V was cut back by 5 bases and J by 1 base. The CDR3 sequence is 17 residues long. CDR1 and CDR2 (germline): SGHRS, YFSETQ. CDR3 protein: CASRFPGLAGGTDTQYF. CDR3 sequence (DNA): TGCGCCAGCAGGTTTCCGGGACTAGCGGGGGGCACAGATACGCAGTATTTT.

The chain recombines TRBV12-3 or TRBV12-4 with TRBJ2-1; 13 nucleotides agree with TRBD2. The CDR3 sequence is 16 residues long. The trim removed 6 bases at V and 8 bases at J, leaving 10 bases unmatched. The CDR3 coding sequence is TGTGCCAGCAGCTACGCCGGGACTAGCGGGACCCATGAGCAGTTCTTC. Protein product: CASSYAGTSGTHEQFF.

The rearrangement uses TRBV28 and TRBJ1-1; 7 positions match TRBD1. The germline CDR1 and CDR2 sequences are MDHEN and SYDVKM. This CDR3 region has 13 residues. The V and J ends lost 6 bases and 7 bases, in that order; junction bases with no gene match: 8. DNA for the CDR3: TGTGCCAGCAGCCCACAGGGGAACGATGAAGCTTTCTTT. The encoded protein is CASSPQGNDEAFF. The variable domain in full, completed from reference TRBV28 and TRBJ1-1, reads DVKVTQSSRYLVKRTGEKVFLECVQDMDHENMFWYRQDPGLGLRLIYFSYDVKMKEKGDIPEGYSVSREKKERFSLILESASTNQTSMYLCASSPQGNDEAFFGQGTRLTVV.

The chain joins TRBV28 to TRBJ2-3; 12 bases align to TRBD2. Germline V gives CDR1 MDHEN, CDR2 SYDVKM. This CDR3 comprises 15 residues. V dropped 8 bases and J dropped 4; count of bases not matched to a gene: 7. For the CDR3, the DNA is TGTGCCAGCCGAGCTAGCGGGGGGGGTCCAGATACGCAGTATTTT. It translates to CASRASGGGPDTQYF.